Following are 29 T cell receptor beta chains from one sample sequenced in a study of control samples from healthy donors and cancer patients. The table came from immunoSEQ multiplex PCR; TCRdb's copy has only in-frame clones and leaves some out. The data contain about 230,000 clones, over 75% of them singletons. The specimen was PBMCs. Source of these receptors: an older woman with lung cancer.

The chain employs TRBV11-3 and TRBJ2-3, with D possibly matching TRBD1 (6 bases). The CDR3 is made up of 16 amino acids. CDR1 is SGHNT and CDR2 is YENEEA in the germline V gene. V was clipped by 5 bases and J by 5 bases, with 20 bases between them. In DNA, the CDR3 is TGTGCCAGCAGCCAACGTCGGGCAGGGGTGGGAGATACGCAGTATTTT. Translated, it gives CASSQRRAGVGDTQYF.

This sequence joins TRBV5-1 and TRBJ2-7; maybe TRBD1 (5 bases). Germline-derived CDR1 and CDR2 are SGHRS and YFSETQ. This CDR3 contains 16 residues. Trimming removed 0 bases at V and 3 bases at J, with 16 bases between. The CDR3: CASSLDPTAALYEQYF. The DNA for the CDR3 is TGCGCCAGCAGCTTGGACCCGACAGCCGCTCTCTACGAGCAGTACTTC.

The CDR3 coding sequence is TGTGCCAGCACTGGGTGGGGAACAGATACGCAGTATTTT. Encoded protein: CASTGWGTDTQYF. The gene calls are TRBV28 and TRBJ2-3; D is undetermined. V dropped 7 bases and J dropped 3 bases, with 11 bases sitting between them. CDR3 length: 13 residues. Germline CDR1 and CDR2: MDHEN and SYDVKM.

Here the CDR3 reads CSVDENTYGYTF. For the CDR3, the DNA is TGCAGCGTTGACGAGAACACGTATGGCTACACCTTC. The genes are TRBV29-1 and TRBJ1-2; D call uncertain. Germline V gene data show CDR1 as SQVTM and CDR2 as ANQGSEA. CDR3 length equals 12 residues. V lost 3 bases and J lost 5, with 10 bases in between.

V and J are TRBV19 and TRBJ2-7; D remains unclear. Germline values: CDR1 LNHDA, CDR2 SQIVND (reference sequence). V lost 0 bases and J 0 bases, leaving 6 bases between the germline ends. This CDR3 has 14 residues. The DNA for the CDR3 is TGTGCCAGTAGTATAGACAGAAGCTCCTACGAGCAGTACTTC. Protein sequence: CASSIDRSSYEQYF.

The V call is TRBV12-3 or TRBV12-4, the J call TRBJ2-5, with TRBD1 as a possible D gene (5 bases). Trimming removed 3 bases at V and 3 bases at J, with 8 bases between. CDR3 length: 13 amino acids. The CDR3 sequence is CASSFGAEETQYF. For the CDR3, the DNA is TGTGCCAGCAGTTTTGGGGCAGAAGAGACCCAGTACTTC.

This chain uses TRBV5-6 with TRBJ1-2; D remains ambiguous. Germline CDR1 and CDR2: SGHDT and YYEEEE. V was clipped by 3 bases and J by 5 bases, with 11 bases between them. This CDR3 is built from 13 residues. Written as DNA, the CDR3 is TGTGCCAGCAGCTCGGGCCAGATATATGGCTACACCTTC. Amino acids: CASSSGQIYGYTF.

This chain uses TRBV3-1 (or the pseudogene TRBV3-2) with TRBJ2-5; 10 bases line up with TRBD1. CDR3 length: 15 amino acids. The J segment lost 5 bases and the V segment lost 6 bases, leaving 9 bases of the junction unmatched. Germline assignment: CDR1 LGHDT and CDR2 YNNKEL (reference sequence). DNA for the CDR3: TGTGCCAGCAGGGGGACAGGGGTGGCTACCGAGACCCAGTACTTC. This codes for CASRGTGVATETQYF.

This clone is a singleton in its sample. The chain recombines TRBV5-1 with TRBJ2-1; 11 nucleotides match TRBD2. V dropped 6 bases and J dropped 4; count of bases not matched to a gene: 3. The CDR3 is made up of 14 amino acids. Looked up from germline, CDR1 is SGHRS and CDR2 is YFSETQ. Written as DNA, the CDR3 is TGCGCCAGCAAAGGGACTAGCGGTTACAATGAGCAGTTCTTC. As protein: CASKGTSGYNEQFF.

The CDR3 loop reads CASSLEGARETQYF. The CDR3 region has the DNA TGCGCCAGCAGCTTGGAGGGAGCGCGGGAGACCCAGTACTTC. The chain couples TRBV5-1 to TRBJ2-5, with D perhaps TRBD2 (5 bases). CDR3 length: 14 residues. The V end was cut by 0 bases, the J end by 5 bases, with 11 bases between. From germline, CDR1 is SGHRS and CDR2 YFSETQ.

The V call is TRBV6-6, the J call TRBJ2-2; D ambiguous. Trimming took 2 bases from V and 2 from J, leaving 3 bases between them. The CDR3 contains 13 residues. In germline, CDR1 is MNHNY, CDR2 SVGAGI (reference sequence). In nucleotides, the CDR3 is TGTGCCAGCAGTTACGCTAACACCGGGGAGCTGTTTTTT. Protein sequence: CASSYANTGELFF.

The chain joins TRBV18 to TRBJ1-1; D unresolved. Trimming shortened V by 2 bases and J by 10 bases, and 11 bases separated the two germline ends. The CDR3 covers 12 residues. The germline V gene has CDR1 KGHSH and CDR2 LQKENI. CDR3 sequence: CASSPDGGAAFF. CDR3 sequence (DNA): TGTGCCAGCTCACCAGACGGTGGAGCAGCTTTCTTT.

The rearrangement uses TRBV2 and TRBJ2-7, with 10 bases lining up with TRBD1. J lost 6 bases, V lost 2 bases, and 10 bases had no gene match. The CDR3 extends over 16 amino acids. Germline lookup yields CDR1 SNHLY and CDR2 FYNNEI. CDR3 sequence: CASSERGGQGIVEQYF. The CDR3 DNA reads TGTGCCAGCAGTGAACGTGGGGGACAGGGGATAGTCGAGCAGTACTTC.

This clone was observed a few times. The chain couples TRBV2 to TRBJ1-5, with D hard to call. The CDR3 has 12 residues. Germline CDR1 SNHLY, CDR2 FYNNEI. V lost 4 bases, J lost 9 bases, and 10 bases lay in between. This CDR3 is CASSATPWPQHF. CDR3 DNA: TGTGCCAGCAGTGCCACCCCGTGGCCCCAGCATTTT.

This clone was observed a single time. V usage is TRBV3-1 (or the pseudogene TRBV3-2) and J usage is TRBJ2-3; D is ambiguous. V was pared by 3 bases and J by 0 bases, with 10 bases between. CDR3 length: 15 residues. Germline lookup yields CDR1 LGHDT and CDR2 YNNKEL (reference sequence). The CDR3 DNA sequence: TGTGCCAGCAGCCAGGCTAGAGCAAGCACAGATACGCAGTATTTT. It is translated as CASSQARASTDTQYF.

The rearrangement links TRBV28 to TRBJ2-7; D remains unclear. Germline CDR1 reads MDHEN; CDR2 reads SYDVKM. CDR3 length equals 13 residues. V was clipped by 6 bases and J by 2 bases, with 11 bases between them. CDR3 protein: CASRRNEPYEQYF. As DNA, the CDR3 is TGTGCCAGCAGACGGAATGAGCCCTACGAGCAGTACTTC.

This rearrangement joins TRBV10-3 to TRBJ2-3; D not certain. The CDR3 covers 15 residues. Germline V gives CDR1 ENHRY, CDR2 SYGVKD. Trimming removed 2 bases from V and 0 bases from J, with 9 bases in between. The CDR3 region has the DNA TGTGCCATCAGTGAGAGGACCTCTAGCACAGATACGCAGTATTTT. Translation: CAISERTSSTDTQYF.

The CDR3 sequence: CASSALLGGPGPQHF. DNA for the CDR3: TGTGCCAGCAGCGCTTTACTAGGTGGCCCGGGGCCCCAGCATTTT. This chain connects TRBV28 to TRBJ1-5; D unresolved. Trimming took 6 bases from V and 9 from J, leaving 21 bases between them. Looked up from germline, CDR1 is MDHEN and CDR2 is SYDVKM. This CDR3 spans 15 amino acids.

V is TRBV5-4 and J is TRBJ2-6, with 7 positions matching TRBD1. The junction had 5 bases not matched to a gene; V was cut back by 4 bases and J by 4 bases. Germline V CDR1 and CDR2: SGHNT, YYREEE (reference sequence). This CDR3 region has 15 residues. The CDR3 loop reads CASSKQGSGANVLTF. The CDR3 DNA sequence: TGTGCCAGCAGCAAACAGGGGAGCGGGGCCAACGTCCTGACTTTC. The variable domain in full, with the rest retrieved from reference TRBV5-4 and TRBJ2-6, is ETGVTQSPTHLIKTRGQQVTLRCSSQSGHNTVSWYQQALGQGPQFIFQYYREEENGRGNFPPRFSGLQFPNYSSELNVNALELDDSALYLCASSKQGSGANVLTFGAGSRLTVL.

This clone occurred once. This rearrangement joins TRBV3-1 (or the pseudogene TRBV3-2) to TRBJ1-4; no definite D call. Germline V gene lookup returns CDR1 LGHDT and CDR2 YNNKEL (reference sequence). Trimming pared 0 bases from V and 3 bases from J, leaving 11 bases between. The CDR3 is 16 amino acids. As DNA, the CDR3 is TGTGCCAGCAGCCAAGATAGTATCAGGTCTAATGAAAAACTGTTTTTT. This codes for CASSQDSIRSNEKLFF.

This clone was seen only a few times. J is TRBJ1-1 and V is TRBV7-9; maybe TRBD1 (6 bases). Germline values: CDR1 SEHNR, CDR2 FQNEAQ (reference sequence). V shed 1 base and J shed 3 bases, with 9 bases lying between them. There are 14 residues in the CDR3. The CDR3 DNA sequence: TGTGCCAGCAGCTTAGACGGGGGCCACACTGAAGCTTTCTTT. Encoded protein: CASSLDGGHTEAFF.

CDR3 residues: CASSTSQIREQFF. The CDR3 DNA reads as TGTGCCAGCAGCACCTCCCAGATCCGAGAGCAGTTCTTC. The genes are TRBV3-1 (or the pseudogene TRBV3-2) and TRBJ2-1; D is unresolved. V lost 5 bases, J lost 10 bases, and 15 bases lay in between. The CDR3 sequence is 13 residues long. From germline, CDR1 is LGHDT and CDR2 YNNKEL (reference sequence).

The chain links TRBV5-1 to TRBJ2-7; TRBD1 aligns across 9 bases. There are 15 residues in the CDR3. V shed 2 bases, J shed 4 bases, and the junction held 7 bases outside the gene matches. Germline V CDR1 and CDR2: SGHRS, YFSETQ. CDR3 bases: TGCGCCAGCAGCTTAAGTACTGGGACAGGGTACGAGCAGTACTTC. Encoded protein: CASSLSTGTGYEQYF.

This chain joins TRBV7-8 and TRBJ2-1; TRBD2 might be the D (7 bases). Germline CDR1 reads SGHVS; CDR2 reads FQNEAQ. There are 16 residues in the CDR3. V gave up 5 bases and J gave up 2 bases, with 16 bases separating them. CDR3 bases: TGTGCCAGCAGCCTCCGTGGGAGGGACACCTACAATGAGCAGTTCTTC. It codes for CASSLRGRDTYNEQFF.

The rearrangement joins TRBV28 to TRBJ2-3; D is possibly TRBD1 (6 bases). The CDR3 runs to 15 residues. The germline gives CDR1 MDHEN, CDR2 SYDVKM. The germline V and J ends were trimmed by 2 bases and 5 bases, with 14 bases remaining between them. The CDR3 loop is CASSLPFPTGDTQYF. For the CDR3, the DNA is TGTGCCAGCAGTTTACCCTTCCCGACAGGAGATACGCAGTATTTT.

This chain uses TRBV30 with TRBJ2-7; 7 bases agree with TRBD1. Germline V gene lookup returns CDR1 GTSNPN and CDR2 SVGIG (reference sequence). The CDR3 spans 13 residues. The CDR3 coding sequence is TGTGCTTATGACAGGGTATTGTCCTACGAGCAGTACTTC. Its translation is CAYDRVLSYEQYF.

This rearrangement joins TRBV20-1 to TRBJ2-3; D ambiguous. This CDR3 has 11 residues. The germline V gene encodes CDR1 DFQATT and CDR2 SNEGSKA (reference sequence). V was trimmed by 6 bases and J by 1 base, leaving 5 bases between them. The CDR3 bases are TGCAGTGCCCTGGGCACAGATACGCAGTATTTT. Encoded protein: CSALGTDTQYF.

The gene calls are TRBV24-1 and TRBJ1-1; perhaps TRBD1 as D (5 bases). Germline CDR1 and CDR2: KGHDR and SFDVKD. This CDR3 spans 14 amino acids. V lost 5 bases to trimming and J lost 2 bases, with 11 bases between them. The CDR3 here is CATSGVGVNTEAFF. Written as DNA, the CDR3 is TGTGCCACCAGTGGGGTAGGGGTAAACACTGAAGCTTTCTTT.

The chain carries TRBV7-2 and TRBJ1-6, with 7 bases that match TRBD1. CDR1 is SGHTA, CDR2 FQGNSA, per germline. V trimming: 8 bases; J trimming: 5 bases; junction bases outside the gene matches: 9. The CDR3 spans 15 residues. The CDR3: CASQWWDRDNSPLHF. The CDR3 DNA sequence: TGTGCCAGCCAGTGGTGGGACAGAGATAATTCACCCCTCCACTTT.